The rows below give T cell receptor beta chains drawn from one sample of a study of blood T cell repertoires in COVID-19. Data came from immunoSEQ multiplex PCR; TCRdb stores just in-frame clones and leaves some out. The sample lists 150,000 to 200,000 clones, approximately 80% occurring once. Sequencing was carried out using peripheral blood. The receptors shown here come from a man aged 55 to 70 with acute or convalescent COVID-19. CDR3s include the opening cysteine and the closing phenylalanine or tryptophan. D genes are given only for firm matches. Some rows have no size entry. The others give once, few or many, or a class for an expanded clone.

abundance	d_gene	v_gene	j_gene	CDR3aa	CDR3nt
-	TRBD1	TRBV4-1	TRBJ2-7	CASSQADRGKGEQYF	TGCGCCAGCAGCCAGGCGGACAGGGGGAAAGGGGAGCAGTACTTC
-	TRBD2	TRBV5-1	TRBJ2-2	CASSLLAGGSGELFF	TGCGCCAGCAGCTTGCTAGCGGGGGGATCCGGGGAGCTGTTTTTT
many	-	TRBV10-3	TRBJ1-1	CAISESNNIEAFF	TGTGCCATCAGTGAGTCGAACAACATCGAAGCTTTCTTT
-	TRBD1	TRBV2	TRBJ2-5	CASKYRDRTQETQYF	TGTGCCAGCAAGTACAGGGACAGAACCCAAGAGACCCAGTACTTC
-	TRBD2	TRBV7-2	TRBJ2-1	CASSEGTSGGYYNEQFF	TGTGCCAGCAGCGAGGGGACTAGCGGGGGTTATTACAATGAGCAGTTCTTC
-	-	TRBV9	TRBJ2-7	CASSARTGSDEQYF	TGTGCCAGCAGCGCACGTACAGGGAGCGACGAGCAGTACTTC
-	-	TRBV7-8	TRBJ2-7	CASRHRDTDEQYF	TGTGCCAGCAGACACAGGGATACCGACGAGCAGTACTTC
few	TRBD1	TRBV7-2	TRBJ1-2	CASSLAQDRNYGYTF	TGTGCCAGCAGCTTAGCGCAGGACAGGAACTATGGCTACACCTTC
-	-	TRBV2	TRBJ2-7	CASSLGLDEQYF	TGTGCCAGCAGTTTGGGCCTGGACGAGCAGTACTTC
-	-	TRBV4-3	TRBJ2-7	CASSQDARGSTKQYF	TGCGCCAGCAGCCAAGATGCCCGCGGCAGTACGAAGCAGTACTTC
few	-	TRBV24-1	TRBJ2-3	CATSDSDRISTDTQYF	TGTGCCACCAGTGACTCCGACAGGATTAGCACAGATACGCAGTATTTT
-	-	TRBV11-2	TRBJ2-7	CASSLIGRLGLEEQYF	TGTGCCAGCAGCTTAATAGGACGTTTGGGGCTGGAGGAGCAGTACTTC
few	TRBD1	TRBV19	TRBJ2-7	CASSGTGQGGSAGYEQYF	TGTGCCAGTAGTGGAACGGGACAGGGAGGGTCAGCGGGCTACGAGCAGTACTTC
-	TRBD2	TRBV5-4	TRBJ2-7	CASSLTSGYEQYF	TGTGCCAGCAGCTTGACTAGCGGGTACGAGCAGTACTTC
-	-	TRBV9	TRBJ1-4	CASSVEGDSRELFF	TGTGCCAGCAGCGTAGAAGGAGACAGTCGGGAACTGTTTTTT
-	TRBD1	TRBV6-4	TRBJ2-1	CASSAPGQSLIFPYNEQFF	TGTGCCAGCAGTGCTCCGGGACAGTCCTTGATTTTCCCCTACAATGAGCAGTTCTTC
-	TRBD1	TRBV5-1	TRBJ1-6	CASTTGDGNSPLHF	TGCGCCAGTACTACAGGGGATGGGAATTCACCCCTCCACTTT
-	TRBD1	TRBV6-5	TRBJ1-1	CASRLQDRATEAFF	TGTGCCAGCAGACTACAGGACAGGGCCACTGAAGCTTTCTTT
-	TRBD1	TRBV6-5	TRBJ2-7	CASRVDRASYEQYF	TGTGCCAGCAGGGTTGACAGGGCCTCCTACGAGCAGTACTTC
-	-	TRBV24-1	TRBJ2-5	CATSVIQDYGETQYF	TGTGCCACCAGTGTAATTCAAGACTACGGGGAGACCCAGTACTTC
-	TRBD1	TRBV23-1	TRBJ1-1	CASSQARQGVCTEAFF	TGCGCCAGCAGTCAAGCACGGCAGGGGGTTTGCACTGAAGCTTTCTTT
-	-	TRBV5-5	TRBJ1-6	CASSPWGGIYSPLHF	TGTGCCAGCAGCCCTTGGGGGGGTATTTATTCACCCCTCCACTTT
-	-	TRBV6-1	TRBJ1-3	CASSEFFLGNTIYF	TGTGCCAGCAGTGAATTTTTTCTCGGAAACACCATATATTTT
few	-	TRBV7-6	TRBJ1-3	CASSPARWRASGNTIYF	TGTGCCAGCAGCCCCGCCCGTTGGAGGGCCTCTGGAAACACCATATATTTT
-	-	TRBV3-1/TRBV3-2	TRBJ1-4	CASSPGRQIMALFF	TGTGCCAGCAGCCCTGGTAGACAGATTATGGCACTGTTTTTT
-	-	TRBV6-1	TRBJ1-4	CASSEVGVQGEKLFF	TGTGCCAGCAGTGAAGTGGGGGTACAGGGTGAAAAACTGTTTTTT
-	-	TRBV29-1	TRBJ2-3	CSVASGADTQYF	TGCAGCGTCGCCTCAGGGGCGGATACGCAGTATTTT
-	-	TRBV11-1	TRBJ2-3	CASSKPDSSTDTQYF	TGTGCCAGCAGCAAGCCCGACTCTAGCACAGATACGCAGTATTTT
-	-	TRBV30	TRBJ1-3	CAWSTGSGNTIYF	TGTGCCTGGTCGACGGGCTCTGGAAACACCATATATTTT
-	-	TRBV3-1/TRBV3-2	TRBJ2-2	CASSQGGGHTGELFF	TGTGCCAGCAGCCAGGGGGGGGGCCACACCGGGGAGCTGTTTTTT
-	TRBD2	TRBV7-4	TRBJ2-7	CASSPYSGGSSYEQYF	TGTGCCAGCAGCCCTTATAGCGGGGGTAGCTCCTACGAGCAGTACTTC
-	-	TRBV11-2	TRBJ2-1	CASSLGQVSEQFF	TGTGCCAGCAGCTTAGGCCAAGTTAGTGAGCAGTTCTTC
-	TRBD1	TRBV18	TRBJ1-5	CASSLAGGINQPQHF	TGTGCCAGCTCACTTGCAGGGGGAATCAATCAGCCCCAGCATTTT
-	-	TRBV5-5	TRBJ1-2	CASSFQRQQGLYGYTF	TGTGCCAGCAGCTTCCAGCGACAACAGGGTTTGTATGGCTACACCTTC
-	-	TRBV7-2	TRBJ1-4	CASSRTVLNEKLFF	TGTGCCAGCAGCCGGACAGTCCTTAATGAAAAACTGTTTTTT
-	-	TRBV7-2	TRBJ2-7	CASSLKGTPREQYF	TGTGCCAGCAGCTTAAAGGGGACTCCTCGTGAGCAGTACTTC
-	-	TRBV6-5	TRBJ2-7	CASRKSQLAHYEQYF	TGTGCCAGCCGAAAGTCCCAACTAGCTCACTACGAGCAGTACTTC
-	TRBD1	TRBV18	TRBJ2-7	CASSPTGTGVSYEQYF	TGTGCCAGCTCACCAACCGGGACAGGGGTATCCTACGAGCAGTACTTC
once	TRBD2	TRBV27	TRBJ2-7	CASSLSGLGGSSYEQYF	TGTGCCAGCAGTTTATCGGGCCTGGGGGGGAGCTCCTACGAGCAGTACTTC
few	-	TRBV21-1	TRBJ2-7	CASRLTLQGYEQYF	TGTGCCAGCAGGTTAACCTTACAGGGCTACGAGCAGTACTTC
-	-	TRBV10-1	TRBJ1-1	CASRRAGTEAFF	TGCGCCAGCCGGAGAGCGGGCACTGAAGCTTTCTTT
once	TRBD2	TRBV18	TRBJ2-5	CASSRSGAYQETQYF	TGTGCCAGCTCACGGAGCGGGGCGTACCAAGAGACCCAGTACTTC
-	-	TRBV5-1	TRBJ2-3	CASSLALSQFTDTQYF	TGCGCCAGCAGCTTGGCACTAAGCCAATTCACAGATACGCAGTATTTT
-	-	TRBV9	TRBJ1-5	CASSVDPSSNQPQHF	TGTGCCAGCAGCGTAGACCCGAGTTCCAATCAGCCCCAGCATTTT
-	-	TRBV9	TRBJ1-3	CASSVDPGSSGNTIYF	TGTGCCAGCAGCGTAGATCCGGGGAGTTCTGGAAACACCATATATTTT
-	-	TRBV19	TRBJ2-1	CASSLASNEQFF	TGTGCCAGTAGCCTAGCGAGTAATGAGCAGTTCTTC
few	TRBD1	TRBV7-3	TRBJ1-1	CASSARTGRVTEAFF	TGTGCCAGCAGCGCCCGGACAGGGAGGGTCACTGAAGCTTTCTTT
-	TRBD1	TRBV5-4	TRBJ1-4	CASSLRRGNNEKLFF	TGTGCCAGCAGCTTACGCAGGGGGAATAATGAAAAACTGTTTTTT
-	TRBD1	TRBV6-5	TRBJ2-5	CASRDRGQETQYF	TGTGCCAGCAGAGACAGGGGGCAAGAGACCCAGTACTTC
few	-	TRBV6-2/TRBV6-3	TRBJ2-7	CASSYLRLRDYEQYF	TGTGCCAGCAGTTACCTGCGGCTCCGGGACTACGAGCAGTACTTC
-	TRBD1	TRBV9	TRBJ1-3	CASSYGQDSGNTIYF	TGTGCCAGCAGCTATGGACAGGACTCTGGAAACACCATATATTTT
-	TRBD1	TRBV2	TRBJ2-1	CASSMDRVNHNEQFF	TGTGCCAGCAGTATGGACAGGGTTAACCACAATGAGCAGTTCTTC
-	TRBD1	TRBV3-1/TRBV3-2	TRBJ1-6	CASSHWDSKNSPLHF	TGTGCCAGCAGCCACTGGGACAGCAAAAATTCACCCCTCCACTTT
-	-	TRBV10-3	TRBJ1-2	CAISDAGRSEYGYTF	TGTGCCATCAGTGACGCGGGTAGGTCGGAATATGGCTACACCTTC